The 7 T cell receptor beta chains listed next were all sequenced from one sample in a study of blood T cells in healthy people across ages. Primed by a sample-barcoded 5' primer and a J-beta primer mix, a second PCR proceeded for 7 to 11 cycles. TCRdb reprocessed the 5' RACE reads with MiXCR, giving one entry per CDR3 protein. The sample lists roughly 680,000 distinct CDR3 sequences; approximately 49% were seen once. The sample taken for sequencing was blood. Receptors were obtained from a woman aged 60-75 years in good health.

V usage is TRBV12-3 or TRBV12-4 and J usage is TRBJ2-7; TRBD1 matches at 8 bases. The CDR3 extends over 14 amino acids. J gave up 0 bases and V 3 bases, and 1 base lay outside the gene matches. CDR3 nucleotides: TGTGCCAGCAGTTTCCAGGGGGCCTCCTACGAGCAGTACTTC. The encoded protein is CASSFQGASYEQYF.

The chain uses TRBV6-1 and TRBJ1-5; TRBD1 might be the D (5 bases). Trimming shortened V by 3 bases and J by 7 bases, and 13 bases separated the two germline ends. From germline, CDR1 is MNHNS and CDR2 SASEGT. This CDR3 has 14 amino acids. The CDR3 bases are TGTGCCAGCAGTGAGGCCGGGACGTACCAGCCCCAGCATTTT. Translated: CASSEAGTYQPQHF.

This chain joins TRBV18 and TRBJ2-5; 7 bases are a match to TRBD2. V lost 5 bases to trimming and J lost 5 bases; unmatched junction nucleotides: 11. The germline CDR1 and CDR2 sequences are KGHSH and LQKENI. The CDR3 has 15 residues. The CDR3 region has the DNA TGTGCCAGCTCATCCGGACTAGAGTATGAGGAGACCCAGTACTTC. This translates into CASSSGLEYEETQYF.

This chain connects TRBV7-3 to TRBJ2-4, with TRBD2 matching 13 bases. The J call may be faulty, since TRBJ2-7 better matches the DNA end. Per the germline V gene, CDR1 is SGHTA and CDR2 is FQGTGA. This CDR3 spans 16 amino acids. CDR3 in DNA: TGTGCCAGCAGCTCAGGGCTGGGGACTAGCGGGATCGAGCAGTACTTC. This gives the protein CASSSGLGTSGIEQYF.

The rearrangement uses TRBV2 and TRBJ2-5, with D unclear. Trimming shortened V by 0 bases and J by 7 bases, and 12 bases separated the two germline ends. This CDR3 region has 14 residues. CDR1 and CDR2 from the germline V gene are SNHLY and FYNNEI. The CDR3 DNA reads TGTGCCAGCAGTGAAGCACAGACCTCTTGGACCCAGTACTTC. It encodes CASSEAQTSWTQYF.

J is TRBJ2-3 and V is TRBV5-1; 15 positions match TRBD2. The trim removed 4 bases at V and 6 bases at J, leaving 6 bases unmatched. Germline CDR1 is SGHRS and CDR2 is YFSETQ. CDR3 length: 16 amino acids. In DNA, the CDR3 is TGCGCCAGCAGCCCAGGACTAGCGGGAGGGCAGGATACGCAGTATTTT. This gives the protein CASSPGLAGGQDTQYF. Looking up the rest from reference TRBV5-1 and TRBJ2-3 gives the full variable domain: KAGVTQTPRYLIKTRGQQVTLSCSPISGHRSVSWYQQTPGQGLQFLFEYFSETQRNKGNFPGRFSGRQFSNSRSEMNVSTLELGDSALYLCASSPGLAGGQDTQYFGPGTRLTVL.

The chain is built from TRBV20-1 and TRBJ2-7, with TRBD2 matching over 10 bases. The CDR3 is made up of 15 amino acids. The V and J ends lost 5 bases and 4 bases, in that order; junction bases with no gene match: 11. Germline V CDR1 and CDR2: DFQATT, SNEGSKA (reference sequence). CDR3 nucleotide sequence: TGCAGTGCTCCTCCCCCGGGACTAGCGCATTACGAGCAGTACTTC. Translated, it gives CSAPPPGLAHYEQYF.